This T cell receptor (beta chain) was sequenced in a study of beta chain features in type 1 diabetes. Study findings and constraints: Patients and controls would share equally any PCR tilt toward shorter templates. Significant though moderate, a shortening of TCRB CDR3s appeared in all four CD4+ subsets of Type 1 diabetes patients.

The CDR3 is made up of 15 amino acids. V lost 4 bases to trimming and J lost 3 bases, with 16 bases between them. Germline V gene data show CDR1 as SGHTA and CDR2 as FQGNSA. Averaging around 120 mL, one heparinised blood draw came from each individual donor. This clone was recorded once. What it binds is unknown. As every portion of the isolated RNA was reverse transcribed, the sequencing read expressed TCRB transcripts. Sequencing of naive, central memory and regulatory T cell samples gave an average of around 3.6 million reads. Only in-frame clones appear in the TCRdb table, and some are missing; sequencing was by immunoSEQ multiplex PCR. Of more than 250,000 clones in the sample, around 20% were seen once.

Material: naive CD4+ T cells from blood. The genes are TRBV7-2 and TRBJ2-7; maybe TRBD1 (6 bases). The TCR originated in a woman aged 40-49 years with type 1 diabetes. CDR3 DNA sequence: TGTGCCAGCAGCTCCTACAGAGGGGGAGACTACGAGCAGTACTTC. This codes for CASSSYRGGDYEQYF.